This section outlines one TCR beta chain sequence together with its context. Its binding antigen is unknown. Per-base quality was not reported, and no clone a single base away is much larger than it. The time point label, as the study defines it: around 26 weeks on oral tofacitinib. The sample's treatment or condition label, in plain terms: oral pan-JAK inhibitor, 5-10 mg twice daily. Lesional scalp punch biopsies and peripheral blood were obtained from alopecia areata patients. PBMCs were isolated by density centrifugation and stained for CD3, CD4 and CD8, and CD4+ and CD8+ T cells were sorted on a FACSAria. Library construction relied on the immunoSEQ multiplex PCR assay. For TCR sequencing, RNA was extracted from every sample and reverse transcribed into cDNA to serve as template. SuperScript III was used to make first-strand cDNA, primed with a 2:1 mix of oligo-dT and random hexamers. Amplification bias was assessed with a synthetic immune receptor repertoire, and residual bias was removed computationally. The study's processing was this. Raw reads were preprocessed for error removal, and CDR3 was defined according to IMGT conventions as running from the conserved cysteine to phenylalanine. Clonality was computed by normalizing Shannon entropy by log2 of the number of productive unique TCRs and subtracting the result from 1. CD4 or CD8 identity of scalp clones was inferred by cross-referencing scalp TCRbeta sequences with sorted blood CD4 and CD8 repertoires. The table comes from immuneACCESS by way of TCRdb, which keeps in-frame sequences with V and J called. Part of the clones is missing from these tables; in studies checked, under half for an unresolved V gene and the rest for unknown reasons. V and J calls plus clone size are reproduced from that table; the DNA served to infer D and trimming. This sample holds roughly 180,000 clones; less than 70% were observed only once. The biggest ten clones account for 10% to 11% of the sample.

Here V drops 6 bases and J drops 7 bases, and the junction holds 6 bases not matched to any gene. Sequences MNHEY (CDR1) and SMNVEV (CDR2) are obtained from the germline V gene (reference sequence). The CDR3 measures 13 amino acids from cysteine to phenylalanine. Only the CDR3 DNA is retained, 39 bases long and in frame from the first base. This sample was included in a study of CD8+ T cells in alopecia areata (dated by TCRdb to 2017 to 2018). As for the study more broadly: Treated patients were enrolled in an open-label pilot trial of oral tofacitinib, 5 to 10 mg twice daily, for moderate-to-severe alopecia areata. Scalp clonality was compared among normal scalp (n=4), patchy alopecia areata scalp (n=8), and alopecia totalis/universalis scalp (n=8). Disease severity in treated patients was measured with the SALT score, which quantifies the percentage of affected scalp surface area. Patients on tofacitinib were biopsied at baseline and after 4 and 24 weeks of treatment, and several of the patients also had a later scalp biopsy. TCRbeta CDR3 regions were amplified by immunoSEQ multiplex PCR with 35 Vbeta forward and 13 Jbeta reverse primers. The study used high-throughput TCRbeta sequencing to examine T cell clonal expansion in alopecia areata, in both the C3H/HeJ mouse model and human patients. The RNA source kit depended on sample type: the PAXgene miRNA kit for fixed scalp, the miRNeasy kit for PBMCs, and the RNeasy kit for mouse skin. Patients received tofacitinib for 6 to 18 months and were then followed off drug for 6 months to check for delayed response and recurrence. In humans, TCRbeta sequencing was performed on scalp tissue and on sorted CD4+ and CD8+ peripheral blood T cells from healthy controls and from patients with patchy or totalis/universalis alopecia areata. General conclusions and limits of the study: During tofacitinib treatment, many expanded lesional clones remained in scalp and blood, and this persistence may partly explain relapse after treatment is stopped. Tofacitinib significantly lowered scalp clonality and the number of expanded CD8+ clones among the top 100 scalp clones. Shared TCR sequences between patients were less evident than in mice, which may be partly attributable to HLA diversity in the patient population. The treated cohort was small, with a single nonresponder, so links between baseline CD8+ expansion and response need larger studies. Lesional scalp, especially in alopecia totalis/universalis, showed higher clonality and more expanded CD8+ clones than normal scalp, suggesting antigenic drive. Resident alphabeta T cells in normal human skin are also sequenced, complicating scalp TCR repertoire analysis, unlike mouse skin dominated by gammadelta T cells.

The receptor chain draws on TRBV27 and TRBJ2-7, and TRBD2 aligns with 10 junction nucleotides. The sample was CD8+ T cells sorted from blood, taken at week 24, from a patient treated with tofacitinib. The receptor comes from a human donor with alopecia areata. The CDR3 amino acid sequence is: CASSLAGVREQYF. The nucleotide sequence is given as TGTGCCAGCAGCCTAGCGGGGGTTCGAGAGCAGTACTTC.